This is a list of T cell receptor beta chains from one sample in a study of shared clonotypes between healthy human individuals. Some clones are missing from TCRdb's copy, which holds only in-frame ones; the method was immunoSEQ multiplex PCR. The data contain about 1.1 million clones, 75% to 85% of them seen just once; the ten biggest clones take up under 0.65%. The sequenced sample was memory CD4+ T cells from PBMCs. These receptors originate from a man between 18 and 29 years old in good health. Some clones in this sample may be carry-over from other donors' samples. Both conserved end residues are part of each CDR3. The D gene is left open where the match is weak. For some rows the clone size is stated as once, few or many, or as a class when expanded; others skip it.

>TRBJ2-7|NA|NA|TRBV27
CASSLGAVLSSYEQYF
TGTGCCAGCAGTTTAGGGGCAGTCCTTAGCTCCTACGAGCAGTACTTC
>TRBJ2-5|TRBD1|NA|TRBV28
CASSSQGAEGETQYF
TGTGCCAGCAGTTCTCAGGGGGCGGAAGGGGAGACCCAGTACTTC
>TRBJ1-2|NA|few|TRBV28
CASSSPTYGYTF
TGTGCCAGCAGCTCCCCAACTTATGGCTACACCTTC
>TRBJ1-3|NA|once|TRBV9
CASSVAEGLVGNTIYF
TGTGCCAGCAGCGTAGCTGAAGGGCTGGTTGGAAACACCATATATTTT
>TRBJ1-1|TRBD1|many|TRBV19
CASSIVGQVGYTEAFF
TGTGCCAGTAGTATAGTCGGACAGGTGGGATACACTGAAGCTTTCTTT
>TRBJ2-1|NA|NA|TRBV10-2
CASNPGSYNEQFF
TGCGCCAGCAACCCGGGCTCGTACAATGAGCAGTTCTTC
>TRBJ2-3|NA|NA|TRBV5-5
CASSTQRDTDTQYF
TGTGCCAGCAGCACCCAACGGGACACAGATACGCAGTATTTT
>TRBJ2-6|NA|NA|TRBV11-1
CASSHRSGVGANVLTF
TGTGCCAGCAGCCACCGATCGGGGGTTGGGGCCAACGTCCTGACTTTC
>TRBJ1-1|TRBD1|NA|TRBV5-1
CASGNRGSDEAFF
TGCGCCAGCGGAAACAGGGGATCGGATGAAGCTTTCTTT
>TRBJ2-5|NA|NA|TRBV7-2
CASSLARSAKGETQYF
TGTGCCAGCAGCTTAGCCCGGTCGGCGAAGGGAGAGACCCAGTACTTC
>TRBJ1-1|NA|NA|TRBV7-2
CASSFTPDGIEAFF
TGTGCCAGCAGCTTCACCCCGGACGGGATTGAAGCTTTCTTT
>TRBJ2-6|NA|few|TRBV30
CAWSRLGISGANVLTF
TGTGCCTGGAGTCGACTAGGGATCTCTGGGGCCAACGTCCTGACTTTC
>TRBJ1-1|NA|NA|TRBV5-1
CASSLAVAGTEAFF
TGCGCCAGCAGCTTGGCAGTGGCGGGCACTGAAGCTTTCTTT
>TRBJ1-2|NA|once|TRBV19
CAAGFRSYTF
TGTGCCGCAGGGTTCAGAAGCTACACCTTC
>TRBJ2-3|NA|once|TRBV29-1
CSVVKGGDTQYF
TGCAGCGTTGTTAAGGGAGGAGATACGCAGTATTTT
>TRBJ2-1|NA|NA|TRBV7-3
CASSSTSPPGNEQFF
TGTGCCAGCAGCTCCACATCACCACCGGGCAATGAGCAGTTCTTC
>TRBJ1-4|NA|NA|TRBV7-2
CASSLSSTNEKLFF
TGTGCCAGCAGCTTGTCTTCAACTAATGAAAAACTGTTTTTT
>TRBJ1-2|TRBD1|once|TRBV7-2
CASSPSRTGRSNYGYTF
TGTGCCAGCAGCCCATCCCGGACAGGGAGGTCCAACTATGGCTACACCTTC
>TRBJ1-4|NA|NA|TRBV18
CASSPPTLNEKLFF
TGTGCCAGCTCACCACCCACCTTAAATGAAAAACTGTTTTTT
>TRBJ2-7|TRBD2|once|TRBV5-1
CASSLGLAEFYEQYF
TGCGCCAGCAGCTTGGGACTAGCGGAATTCTACGAGCAGTACTTC
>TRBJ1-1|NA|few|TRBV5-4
CASSLSSSNTEAFF
TGTGCCAGCAGCTTATCCAGCTCGAACACTGAAGCTTTCTTT
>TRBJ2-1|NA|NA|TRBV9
CASGKGPYNEQFF
TGTGCCAGTGGCAAGGGTCCCTACAATGAGCAGTTCTTC
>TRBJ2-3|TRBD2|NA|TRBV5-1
CASSPGLAASTDTQYF
TGCGCCAGCAGCCCTGGACTAGCGGCTAGCACAGATACGCAGTATTTT
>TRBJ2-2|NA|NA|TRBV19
CASSIRGTGELFF
TGTGCCAGTAGTATACGCGGCACCGGGGAGCTGTTTTTT
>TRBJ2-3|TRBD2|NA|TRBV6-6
CASSYGGLNPTDTQYF
TGTGCCAGCAGTTACGGGGGACTAAATCCCACAGATACGCAGTATTTT
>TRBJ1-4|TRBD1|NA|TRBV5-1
CASSLTGTGFYEKLFF
TGCGCCAGCAGCTTGACAGGGACAGGGTTTTACGAAAAACTGTTTTTT
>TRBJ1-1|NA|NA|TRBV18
CASSPPTRVTEAFF
TGTGCCAGCTCACCACCGACCCGGGTTACTGAAGCTTTCTTT
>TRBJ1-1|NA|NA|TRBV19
CASTPAAPGAFF
TGTGCCAGTACTCCCGCCGCGCCCGGAGCTTTCTTT
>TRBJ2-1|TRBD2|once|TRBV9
CASSISSGTYNEQFF
TGTGCCAGCAGCATCTCTAGCGGGACTTACAATGAGCAGTTCTTC
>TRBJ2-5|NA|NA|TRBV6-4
CASSDSNRVGPQETQYF
TGTGCCAGCAGTGACTCGAACAGGGTTGGACCACAAGAGACCCAGTACTTC
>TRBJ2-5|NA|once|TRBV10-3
CAIRSGRADAETQYF
TGTGCCATCAGGTCAGGCAGGGCGGATGCCGAGACCCAGTACTTC
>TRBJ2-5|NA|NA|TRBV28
CASSFLDSDHRRETQYF
TGTGCCAGCAGTTTTCTGGATTCCGACCACCGGAGAGAGACCCAGTACTTC
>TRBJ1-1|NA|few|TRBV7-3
CASSNPQEEAFF
TGTGCCAGCAGCAATCCACAGGAAGAAGCTTTCTTT
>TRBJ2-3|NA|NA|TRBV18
CASSLNRDHTDTQYF
TGTGCCAGCTCACTTAATCGGGACCACACAGATACGCAGTATTTT
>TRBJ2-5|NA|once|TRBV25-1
CASSLTDMWTQYF
TGTGCCAGCAGTCTCACCGACATGTGGACCCAGTACTTC
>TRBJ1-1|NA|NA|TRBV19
CASTRGFMNTEAFF
TGTGCCAGTACCAGGGGTTTCATGAACACTGAAGCTTTCTTT
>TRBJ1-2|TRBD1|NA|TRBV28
CASSSGGRYGYTF
TGTGCCAGCAGTTCAGGGGGGCGGTATGGCTACACCTTC
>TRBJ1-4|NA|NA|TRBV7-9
CASTRGTNEKLFF
TGTGCCAGTACAAGGGGCACTAATGAAAAACTGTTTTTT
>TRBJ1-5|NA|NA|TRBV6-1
CASSGTIGGGQPQHF
TGTGCCAGCAGTGGGACCATAGGGGGGGGTCAGCCCCAGCATTTT